The rows below give T cell receptor beta chains drawn from one sample of a study of shared clonotypes between healthy human individuals. Here immunoSEQ multiplex PCR was the method, and the copy in TCRdb shows in-frame clones only, minus some. The sample consists of 2 million to 2.5 million clones, almost 96% of them appearing once. Sequences were obtained from naive CD4+ T cells sorted from blood. These receptors originate from a man aged 18 to 29 in good health. CDR3s include the opening cysteine and the closing phenylalanine or tryptophan. The D gene is left open where the match is weak. Expanded clones get a size class; other rows say once, few or many, or leave the size out.

v_call,j_call,clone_size,d_call,cdr3_nt,cdr3_aa
TRBV7-2,TRBJ1-4,.,TRBD1,TGTGCCAGCAGCGCCCGGGACAGGGGGCGAATAGGCGAAAAACTGTTTTTT,CASSARDRGRIGEKLFF
TRBV7-3,TRBJ2-5,.,.,TGTGCCAGCAGCCTAGGGACGGCACTTGAGACCCAGTACTTC,CASSLGTALETQYF
TRBV5-4,TRBJ2-5,.,.,TGTGCCAGCAGCTCTTCACCCCAAGAGACCCAGTACTTC,CASSSSPQETQYF
TRBV9,TRBJ1-1,.,TRBD1,TGTGCCAGCAGTGCCCATGGACAGGGAGGGGACACTGAAGCTTTCTTT,CASSAHGQGGDTEAFF
TRBV19,TRBJ2-3,.,.,TGTGCCAGTAGTGCCGGACGGGAGACAGATACGCAGTATTTT,CASSAGRETDTQYF
TRBV28,TRBJ1-5,.,.,TGTGCCAGCAGCGGACTGGGCGGGGGCAATCAGCCCCAGCATTTT,CASSGLGGGNQPQHF
TRBV5-1,TRBJ2-1,.,TRBD2,TGCGCCAGCAGCTTGAGCGGCGGGAGGCGGTCCTACAATGAGCAGTTCTTC,CASSLSGGRRSYNEQFF
TRBV2,TRBJ1-5,.,.,TGTGCCAGCAGTACCCTTGCGGGTAGCAATCAGCCCCAGCATTTT,CASSTLAGSNQPQHF
TRBV4-2,TRBJ2-5,once,TRBD2,TGTGCCAGCAGCCAAACGTCTAGCGGGGACCAAGAGACCCAGTACTTC,CASSQTSSGDQETQYF
TRBV6-1,TRBJ1-1,.,TRBD1,TGTGCCAGTGGACAGGGGATAGGACAGACTGAAGCTTTCTTT,CASGQGIGQTEAFF
TRBV7-2,TRBJ2-6,.,.,TGTGCCAGCAGCGCCATAACGTCGGTTTCGTCTGGGGCCAACGTCCTGACTTTC,CASSAITSVSSGANVLTF
TRBV2,TRBJ2-5,.,.,TGTGCCAGCAGCGAGCGGTTGGGGGAGACCCAGTACTTC,CASSERLGETQYF
TRBV18,TRBJ1-6,once,.,TGTGCCAGCTCACCAACGTCAGATAATTCACCCCTCCACTTT,CASSPTSDNSPLHF
TRBV7-9,TRBJ2-5,.,TRBD1,TGTGCCAGCAGCTTAGCCTGGACAGGCCAAGAGACCCAGTACTTC,CASSLAWTGQETQYF
TRBV5-6,TRBJ2-5,.,TRBD2,TGTGCCAGCAGCTTGGCCAGGCCTAGCGGGGCCCAAGAGACCCAGTACTTC,CASSLARPSGAQETQYF